The rows below give T cell receptor beta chains drawn from one sample of a study of blood T cell repertoires in COVID-19. Only in-frame clones appear in the TCRdb table, and some are missing; sequencing was by immunoSEQ multiplex PCR. Among about 220,000 clones listed, about 80% were seen once. Sequences were obtained from peripheral blood. The source of these receptors is an older woman with acute or convalescent COVID-19. CDR3s include the opening cysteine and the closing phenylalanine or tryptophan. D genes are given only for firm matches.

d_gene	v_gene	j_gene	CDR3aa	CDR3nt
TRBD1	TRBV28	TRBJ1-1	CASSRKGGLTEAFF	TGTGCCAGCAGCCGAAAAGGGGGCCTCACTGAAGCTTTCTTT
TRBD1	TRBV4-1	TRBJ1-1	CASSFQARHDRGLPNTEAFF	TGCGCCAGCAGCTTCCAAGCCCGCCATGACAGGGGGCTACCGAACACTGAAGCTTTCTTT
TRBD1	TRBV29-1	TRBJ1-2	CSVTTTGGGYTF	TGCAGCGTTACCACGACAGGGGGCGGCTACACCTTC
TRBD1	TRBV5-4	TRBJ1-2	CASSLAGTAYGYTF	TGTGCCAGCAGCCTGGCAGGGACAGCGTATGGCTACACCTTC
NA	TRBV5-4	TRBJ2-2	CASSLGTPNTGELFF	TGTGCCAGCAGCTTGGGAACTCCGAACACCGGGGAGCTGTTTTTT
TRBD2	TRBV15	TRBJ2-1	CATSRDASAGGPPSWNEQFF	TGTGCCACCAGCAGGGACGCCTCGGCGGGGGGCCCCCCTTCCTGGAATGAGCAGTTCTTC
NA	TRBV19	TRBJ1-1	CASSWSGRNTEAFF	TGTGCCAGTAGTTGGAGCGGGAGGAACACTGAAGCTTTCTTT
NA	TRBV7-2	TRBJ1-1	CASSAGVSAEAFF	TGTGCCAGCAGTGCAGGGGTTAGCGCTGAAGCTTTCTTT
TRBD1	TRBV5-4	TRBJ1-1	CASSLFGTVNTEAFF	TGTGCCAGCAGCTTGTTTGGGACAGTGAACACTGAAGCTTTCTTT
NA	TRBV18	TRBJ1-6	CASSPTLDSYNSPLHF	TGTGCCAGCTCACCAACTCTAGACTCCTATAATTCACCCCTCCACTTT
NA	TRBV7-2	TRBJ1-3	CASSYIQTNSGNTIYF	TGTGCCAGCAGCTACATACAGACCAACTCTGGAAACACCATATATTTT
NA	TRBV3-1/TRBV3-2	TRBJ1-5	CASSQARQQPQHF	TGTGCCAGCAGCCAGGCCCGACAGCAGCCCCAGCATTTT